These 6 T cell receptor beta chains were all obtained from the same sample, sequenced in a study of early T cells in non-severe SARS-CoV-2 infection. TCRdb re-called the 5' RACE reads through MiXCR, storing one row per CDR3 protein. Of about 64,000 distinct CDR3 sequences listed, less than 20% are singletons. The specimen comprised whole blood, sampled at baseline. The receptors come from an adult who was a healthcare worker with PCR-confirmed SARS-CoV-2 infection or an uninfected control (not recorded which).

The chain has TRBV7-8 and TRBJ2-1; TRBD1 agrees at 8 bases. CDR3 length: 16 amino acids. Losses at the gene ends were 0 bases for V and 5 bases for J; bases not matched to a gene: 6. Germline assignment: CDR1 SGHVS and CDR2 FQNEAQ. CDR3 loop: CASSLAGGTGDNEQFF. The CDR3 region has the DNA TGTGCCAGCAGCTTAGCTGGAGGGACAGGAGACAATGAGCAGTTCTTC.

Only a few counts were recorded for this clonotype. This CDR3 is CASSFGGASTDTQYF. The CDR3 region has the DNA TGCGCCAGCAGCTTTGGCGGGGCTAGCACAGATACGCAGTATTTT. The chain combines TRBV5-1 with TRBJ2-3; D might be TRBD2 (6 bases). Germline assignment: CDR1 SGHRS and CDR2 YFSETQ. CDR3 size: 15 residues. Trimming cost V 2 bases and J 0 bases, with 10 bases left between them.

The chain has TRBV9 and TRBJ2-3; D possibly uses TRBD1 or TRBD2 (5 bases each). V was cut by 0 bases and J by 0 bases, with 14 bases left in between. The CDR3 extends over 17 amino acids. Germline V lookup: CDR1 SGDLS, CDR2 YYNGEE. DNA for the CDR3: TGTGCCAGCAGCGTAGGACCGAGGGGAACTAGCACAGATACGCAGTATTTT. Translated: CASSVGPRGTSTDTQYF.

This clonotype was seen a handful of times. The rearrangement uses TRBV5-1 and TRBJ1-1; TRBD1 agrees at 9 bases. The V segment lost 4 bases and the J segment 0 bases; nucleotides outside the gene matches: 4. CDR3 length equals 15 residues. The V gene's germline CDR1 is SGHRS and CDR2 YFSETQ. CDR3 sequence reads: CASSTGTGMNTEAFF. CDR3 sequence (DNA): TGCGCCAGCAGCACGGGGACAGGGATGAACACTGAAGCTTTCTTT.

In this sample, this clonotype turned up many times. The rearrangement uses TRBV3-1 and TRBJ1-2; 7 bases align to TRBD1. V lost 4 bases to trimming and J lost 4 bases; unmatched junction nucleotides: 9. Germline V gives CDR1 LGHDT, CDR2 YNNKEL (reference sequence). The CDR3 contains 15 residues. The CDR3 coding sequence is TGTGCCAGCAGCCCCCGCCCAGGGGGTCCCTATGGCTACACCTTC. Its protein product is CASSPRPGGPYGYTF.

This clonotype has just a few counts. The gene calls are TRBV11-2 and TRBJ2-5; D uncertain. Germline lookup yields CDR1 SGHAT and CDR2 FQNNGV. The CDR3 sequence is 13 residues long. With 3 bases removed from V and 4 bases from J, the gap between germline ends came to 9 bases. CDR3 DNA sequence: TGTGCCAGCAGCTTTGGGTCCCCAGAGACCCAGTACTTC. Translated, it gives CASSFGSPETQYF.